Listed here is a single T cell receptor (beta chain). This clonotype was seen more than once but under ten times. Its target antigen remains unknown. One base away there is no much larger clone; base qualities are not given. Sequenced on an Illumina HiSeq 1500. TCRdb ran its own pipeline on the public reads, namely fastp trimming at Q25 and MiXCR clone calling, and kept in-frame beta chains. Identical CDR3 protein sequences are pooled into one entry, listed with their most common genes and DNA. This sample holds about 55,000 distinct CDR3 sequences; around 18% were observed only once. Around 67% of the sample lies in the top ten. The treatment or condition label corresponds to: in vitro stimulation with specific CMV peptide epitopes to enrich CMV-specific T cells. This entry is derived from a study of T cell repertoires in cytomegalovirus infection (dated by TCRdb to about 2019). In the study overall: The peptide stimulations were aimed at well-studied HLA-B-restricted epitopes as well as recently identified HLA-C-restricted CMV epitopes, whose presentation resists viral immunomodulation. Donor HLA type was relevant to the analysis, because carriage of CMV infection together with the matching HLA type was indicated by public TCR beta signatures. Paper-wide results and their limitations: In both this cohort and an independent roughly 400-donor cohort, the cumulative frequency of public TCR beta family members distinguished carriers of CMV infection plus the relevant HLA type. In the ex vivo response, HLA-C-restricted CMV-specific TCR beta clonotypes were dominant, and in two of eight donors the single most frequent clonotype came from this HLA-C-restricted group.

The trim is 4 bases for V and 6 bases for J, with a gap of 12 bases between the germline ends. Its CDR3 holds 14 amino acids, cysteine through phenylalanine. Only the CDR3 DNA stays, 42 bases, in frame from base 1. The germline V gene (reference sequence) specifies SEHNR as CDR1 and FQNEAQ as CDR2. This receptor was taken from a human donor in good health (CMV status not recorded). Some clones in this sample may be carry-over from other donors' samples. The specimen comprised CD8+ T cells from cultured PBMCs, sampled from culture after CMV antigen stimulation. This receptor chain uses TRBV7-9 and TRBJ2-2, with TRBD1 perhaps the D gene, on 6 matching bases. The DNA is TGTGCCAGCAGCTACAGGGTCTCACCCGGGGAGCTGTTTTTT. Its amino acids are CASSYRVSPGELFF.